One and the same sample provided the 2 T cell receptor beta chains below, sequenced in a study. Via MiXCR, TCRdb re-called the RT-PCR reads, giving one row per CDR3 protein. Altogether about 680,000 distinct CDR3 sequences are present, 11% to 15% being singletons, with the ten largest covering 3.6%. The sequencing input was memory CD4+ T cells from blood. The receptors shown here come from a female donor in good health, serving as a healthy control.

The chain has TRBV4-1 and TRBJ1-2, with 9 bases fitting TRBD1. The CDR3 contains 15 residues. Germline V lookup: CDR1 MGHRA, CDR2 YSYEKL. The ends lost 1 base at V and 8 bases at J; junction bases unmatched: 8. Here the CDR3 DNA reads TGCGCCAGCAGCCAAGGGGGACAGGGTTTTATCGGCTACACCTTC. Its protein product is CASSQGGQGFIGYTF.

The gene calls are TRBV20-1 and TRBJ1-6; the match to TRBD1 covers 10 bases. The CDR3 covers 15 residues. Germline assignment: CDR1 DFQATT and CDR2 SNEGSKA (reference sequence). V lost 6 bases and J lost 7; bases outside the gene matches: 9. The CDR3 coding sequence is TGCAGTGCGGAAACGACAGGGGGCTCGAATTCACCCCTCCACTTT. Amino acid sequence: CSAETTGGSNSPLHF.